Included here is one T cell receptor (beta chain) sequence, with context. Its antigen is still unknown. Per-base quality was not reported, and no clone a single base away is much larger than it. The immunoSEQ Assay, a bias-controlled multiplex PCR, was used to amplify TCRbeta CDR3 regions from genomic DNA. Turning to the authors' computational methods: The number of nucleated cells in each sample was estimated by amplification of reference gene primers within the assay. To quantify the absolute abundance of each unique TCRbeta CDR3 rearrangement, sequence reads were collapsed and filtered. For each sample, productive Simpson clonality was calculated as the square root of Simpson's diversity index over productive rearrangements. The table was pulled from immuneACCESS by TCRdb, which kept in-frame rearrangements only. Such tables lose some clones; where checked, under half of the loss comes from unresolved V genes, and the rest has no known cause. Clone size and the V and J calls come from that table; the DNA yielded D and trimming. The sample table lists some 320,000 clones, about 82% of them with a count of one. The ten top clones hold approximately 7.6% of the sample.

Whole blood was collected in K2EDTA tubes by collaborating institutions according to the institutions' own protocols. Collaborator samples were shipped for TCRbeta analysis as frozen whole blood, isolated PBMCs, or DNA extracted from either sample type. The data originate from a study of blood T cell repertoires in COVID-19 (TCRdb year 2020). Describing the broader study: The collaborator samples originated in the United States, Italy and Spain and spanned the acute and convalescent phases of COVID-19. Sample metadata almost always included a de-identified subject ID, COVID-19 status, age in years and sex. Deeply sampled blood TCRbeta repertoires from subjects exposed to, actively infected with, or recovered from COVID-19 were included in the dataset. A freely available public database, intended as a resource for researchers studying the immune response to SARS-CoV-2, is where the repertoires were released. Samples came from the ongoing ImmuneRACE study (first 160 participants) plus 1,254 subjects from 6 global collaborators. The prospective study material was composed of cDNA or gDNA derived from T cells, B-cell-depleted T cells, or PBMCs. Where available, HLA class I and class II types were taken from metadata supplied by the sample provider and were not determined by assay-based typing.

General conclusions and limits of the study: Clinical and demographic metadata were provided uncurated, with the amount varying by source and participant.

CDR1 and CDR2 are read off the germline V gene as SGHTA and FQGTGA. At the junction V is shortened by 5 bases and J by 10 bases; bases outside the gene matches: 16. The CDR3 runs 16 residues from the cysteine to the phenylalanine. Only the CDR3 region is kept as DNA, spanning 48 bases read in frame from base 1. Sequenced input: peripheral blood. The chain links TRBV7-3 with TRBJ2-3; 9 central nucleotides agree with TRBD1. This receptor was obtained from a human donor in a cohort sampled during active COVID-19. The bases read TGTGCCAGCAGCCAGAGGGACAGGGCTACTGGAATCGCGCAGTATTTT. Translated, it reads CASSQRDRATGIAQYF.